The rows below give T cell receptor beta chains drawn from one sample of a study of blood T cell repertoires in COVID-19. Assay: immunoSEQ multiplex PCR; the TCRdb copy retains only in-frame clones and omits some. The sample contains more than 80,000 clones, roughly 84% of which appear only once. The sample consisted of peripheral blood. These receptors originate from an elderly woman with active or convalescent COVID-19. Both conserved end residues are part of each CDR3. The order of the fields is clone size, V gene, CDR3 protein. Size tells how often a clone was seen (once, few, many) or the class of an expanded clone, and some rows leave it out.

abundance: -; v_gene: TRBV18; CDR3aa: CASSPQQGANSPLHF
abundance: once; v_gene: TRBV7-9; CDR3aa: CASSRERDRVTEQFF
abundance: -; v_gene: TRBV10-3; CDR3aa: CAISSPASYGYTF
abundance: -; v_gene: TRBV4-3; CDR3aa: CASSQAYPAVGGNEQFF
abundance: -; v_gene: TRBV4-1; CDR3aa: CASSQADRSSGNTIYF
abundance: -; v_gene: TRBV9; CDR3aa: CASSAQGASNTGELFF
abundance: -; v_gene: TRBV28; CDR3aa: CASSGRGQGVTEAFF
abundance: -; v_gene: TRBV3-1/TRBV3-2; CDR3aa: CASSQGQGAPSSEQYF
abundance: -; v_gene: TRBV15; CDR3aa: CATSRDFRQETQYF
abundance: -; v_gene: TRBV28; CDR3aa: CASIGQGSSGANVLTF
abundance: -; v_gene: TRBV3-1/TRBV3-2; CDR3aa: CATSSGYEQYF
abundance: -; v_gene: TRBV4-3; CDR3aa: CASSQDPGSSDTQYF
abundance: -; v_gene: TRBV3-1/TRBV3-2; CDR3aa: CASSPLGQAFYGYTF
abundance: many; v_gene: TRBV11-2; CDR3aa: CASSVTENTEAFF
abundance: -; v_gene: TRBV19; CDR3aa: CASSRKTGGVNYGYTF
abundance: -; v_gene: TRBV4-1; CDR3aa: CASSQDSPLAGGYNEQFF
abundance: -; v_gene: TRBV11-3; CDR3aa: CASSLGRLAGPGETQYF
abundance: -; v_gene: TRBV28; CDR3aa: CASRRTGSTDTQYF
abundance: few; v_gene: TRBV19; CDR3aa: CASSPRTGANEKLFF
abundance: -; v_gene: TRBV6-6; CDR3aa: CAAKAAGDHYEQYF
abundance: -; v_gene: TRBV7-8; CDR3aa: CASSPPGIAGEDGELFF
abundance: -; v_gene: TRBV27; CDR3aa: CASRSTGNGAYEQYF
abundance: -; v_gene: TRBV7-9; CDR3aa: CASSPGVGTEAFF
abundance: -; v_gene: TRBV11-2; CDR3aa: CASSFTSGGPDTQYF
abundance: few; v_gene: TRBV10-3; CDR3aa: CAISTTDRGPGNTIYF
abundance: -; v_gene: TRBV5-1; CDR3aa: CASSLGTGGTEELFF
abundance: -; v_gene: TRBV28; CDR3aa: CASSRDRGLAGELFF
abundance: few; v_gene: TRBV5-8; CDR3aa: CASSFRGTEAFF
abundance: -; v_gene: TRBV6-5; CDR3aa: CASTGTGKGNTIYF